The rows below give T cell receptor beta chains drawn from one sample of a study of T-cell reconstitution after alpha-beta-depleted transplantation in children. TCRdb reprocessed the PCR reads with MiXCR, giving one entry per CDR3 protein. The data contain fewer than 250,000 distinct CDR3 sequences, around a sixth of them singletons. Material: PBMCs, mostly from graft donor cells, obtained 360 days after TCRalphabeta/CD19-depleted stem cell transplant. Every receptor here comes from a male patient aged 2 to 10 who had a stem cell transplant for acute lymphoblastic leukemia, so the T cells may come from the graft donor. Each CDR3 is given with its conserved first and last residue. D genes are given only for firm matches. Where a row states a size, it is once, few, many or the class of an expanded clone; other rows omit it.

j_gene: TRBJ2-1
abundance: many
d_gene: -
v_gene: TRBV5-5
CDR3nt: TGTGCCAGCAGCTTTCGGGTTTCCCGCAATGAGCAGTTCTTC
CDR3aa: CASSFRVSRNEQFF

j_gene: TRBJ2-1
abundance: few
d_gene: TRBD1
v_gene: TRBV27
CDR3nt: TGTGCCAGCAGTAGGACAGGGGACGGCAATGAGCAGTTCTTC
CDR3aa: CASSRTGDGNEQFF

j_gene: TRBJ2-7
abundance: few
d_gene: -
v_gene: TRBV20-1
CDR3nt: TGCAGTGCGAGGGACCCTTCCTCCTACGAGCAGTACTTC
CDR3aa: CSARDPSSYEQYF

j_gene: TRBJ2-5
abundance: few
d_gene: -
v_gene: TRBV6-1
CDR3nt: TGTGCCAGCAGCACCCCCCGGGGATTTAGGCGAGAGACCCAGTACTTC
CDR3aa: CASSTPRGFRRETQYF

j_gene: TRBJ2-1
abundance: -
d_gene: TRBD2
v_gene: TRBV20-1
CDR3nt: TGCAGTGCTGTTATGAGCGGGGGGGCCCATGAGCAGTTCTTC
CDR3aa: CSAVMSGGAHEQFF

j_gene: TRBJ2-7
abundance: many
d_gene: -
v_gene: TRBV27
CDR3nt: TGTGCCAGCAGTTTATCGTGGGTCCACGAGCAGTACTTC
CDR3aa: CASSLSWVHEQYF

j_gene: TRBJ1-2
abundance: -
d_gene: TRBD1
v_gene: TRBV5-1
CDR3nt: TGCGCCAGCAGCTTGGACCTCCGCGGGACAGGGTTTGAGCCCTCGGGAGGCTACACCTTC
CDR3aa: CASSLDLRGTGFEPSGGYTF

j_gene: TRBJ2-1
abundance: few
d_gene: TRBD2
v_gene: TRBV7-2
CDR3nt: TGTGCCAGCAGCCTCAGCGGGGGGAATCAGTTCTTC
CDR3aa: CASSLSGGNQFF

j_gene: TRBJ1-5
abundance: few
d_gene: -
v_gene: TRBV29-1
CDR3nt: TGCAGCGGAGGCGAGTTTGCTAATCAGCCCCAGCATTTT
CDR3aa: CSGGEFANQPQHF

j_gene: TRBJ2-2
abundance: few
d_gene: -
v_gene: TRBV24-1
CDR3nt: TGTGCCACCGGCTCCGGAAACACCGGGGAGCTGTTTTTT
CDR3aa: CATGSGNTGELFF

j_gene: TRBJ1-3
abundance: many
d_gene: -
v_gene: TRBV5-1
CDR3nt: TGCGCCAGCAGCTTGGTTGGAGGGGGTGACTCTGGAAACACCATATATTTT
CDR3aa: CASSLVGGGDSGNTIYF

j_gene: TRBJ2-2
abundance: -
d_gene: -
v_gene: TRBV12-3/TRBV12-4
CDR3nt: TGTGCCAGCACCCGGGAGAAATGGCTAACCGGGGAGCTGTTTTTT
CDR3aa: CASTREKWLTGELFF

j_gene: TRBJ1-1
abundance: -
d_gene: -
v_gene: TRBV7-9
CDR3nt: TGTGCCAGCAGCTCCACAGGGATGGCGGGAACTGAAGCTTTCTTT
CDR3aa: CASSSTGMAGTEAFF

j_gene: TRBJ2-7
abundance: -
d_gene: -
v_gene: TRBV7-2
CDR3nt: TGTGCCAGCAGCTTAAGGAGGGGGCCGGACTACGAGCAGTACTTC
CDR3aa: CASSLRRGPDYEQYF

j_gene: TRBJ2-7
abundance: -
d_gene: -
v_gene: TRBV4-3
CDR3nt: TGCGCCAGCAGCCAAGATCTGGTCCCTCCGGCGCAGTACTTC
CDR3aa: CASSQDLVPPAQYF

j_gene: TRBJ2-5
abundance: few
d_gene: -
v_gene: TRBV11-2
CDR3nt: TGTGCCAGCAGCTTAGTCGTAGCTCCCCAAGAGACCCAGTACTTC
CDR3aa: CASSLVVAPQETQYF

j_gene: TRBJ1-1
abundance: -
d_gene: TRBD1
v_gene: TRBV12-3/TRBV12-4
CDR3nt: TGTGCCAGCAGATTAACAGGGGGCTACACTGAAGCTTTCTTT
CDR3aa: CASRLTGGYTEAFF

j_gene: TRBJ2-1
abundance: few
d_gene: TRBD1
v_gene: TRBV2
CDR3nt: TGTGCCAGCAGTGAAGTTTTGGACAGGGCCCCTCAGAGTGGAAATGAGCAGTTCTTC
CDR3aa: CASSEVLDRAPQSGNEQFF

j_gene: TRBJ2-5
abundance: -
d_gene: TRBD1
v_gene: TRBV29-1
CDR3nt: TGCAGCGCGGGGACAGGGCGGGAGACCCAGTACTTC
CDR3aa: CSAGTGRETQYF

j_gene: TRBJ2-1
abundance: many
d_gene: TRBD1
v_gene: TRBV10-3
CDR3nt: TGTGCCATCAGTGAGCCCGGACAGGGGTACAATGAGCAGTTCTTC
CDR3aa: CAISEPGQGYNEQFF

j_gene: TRBJ1-2
abundance: few
d_gene: -
v_gene: TRBV24-1
CDR3nt: TGTGCCACCAGTGAAGACACGGTCTATGGCTACACCTTC
CDR3aa: CATSEDTVYGYTF

j_gene: TRBJ2-1
abundance: -
d_gene: TRBD1
v_gene: TRBV18
CDR3nt: TGTGCCAGCTCACCGGGACAGGGGACCTCCTACAATGAGCAGTTCTTC
CDR3aa: CASSPGQGTSYNEQFF

j_gene: TRBJ2-3
abundance: -
d_gene: -
v_gene: TRBV12-3/TRBV12-4
CDR3nt: TGTGCCAGCAGTTTCCTCACGTTCACAGATACGCAGTATTTT
CDR3aa: CASSFLTFTDTQYF

j_gene: TRBJ2-7
abundance: few
d_gene: -
v_gene: TRBV29-1
CDR3nt: TGCAGCGTTGACACAGGGAACTACGAGCAGTACTTC
CDR3aa: CSVDTGNYEQYF

j_gene: TRBJ1-1
abundance: few
d_gene: -
v_gene: TRBV5-1
CDR3nt: TGCGCCAGCACTAGGTTGTCAGGCCTCGCTTTCTTT
CDR3aa: CASTRLSGLAFF

j_gene: TRBJ2-3
abundance: once
d_gene: TRBD2
v_gene: TRBV5-6
CDR3nt: TGTGCCAGCAGCTTGACTAGCGGGGTCACAGATACGCAGTATTTT
CDR3aa: CASSLTSGVTDTQYF

j_gene: TRBJ1-1
abundance: -
d_gene: -
v_gene: TRBV5-1
CDR3nt: TGCGCCAGCAGCTTGGGGGGGTTGACAGGGAACACTGAAGCTTTCTTT
CDR3aa: CASSLGGLTGNTEAFF

j_gene: TRBJ2-7
abundance: few
d_gene: -
v_gene: TRBV7-8
CDR3nt: TGTGCCAGCAGCTTACGAAGGGGCGTCGCCGACGAGCAGTACTTC
CDR3aa: CASSLRRGVADEQYF

j_gene: TRBJ1-3
abundance: many
d_gene: -
v_gene: TRBV29-1
CDR3nt: TGCAGCGTTGGTCTGGGGTCCGCTGGAAACACCATATATTTT
CDR3aa: CSVGLGSAGNTIYF

j_gene: TRBJ2-7
abundance: few
d_gene: TRBD2
v_gene: TRBV5-4
CDR3nt: TGTGCCAGCAGCTTGGGCGGGGGTGGCGGATACGAGCAGTACTTC
CDR3aa: CASSLGGGGGYEQYF

j_gene: TRBJ1-6
abundance: -
d_gene: -
v_gene: TRBV4-2
CDR3nt: TGTGCCAGCAGCCGACGCATTGAGACAACGGGTTCACCCCTCCACTTT
CDR3aa: CASSRRIETTGSPLHF

j_gene: TRBJ1-5
abundance: many
d_gene: TRBD1
v_gene: TRBV12-3/TRBV12-4
CDR3nt: TGTGCCAGCAGACTCGGGACAGACAATCAGCCCCAGCATTTT
CDR3aa: CASRLGTDNQPQHF

j_gene: TRBJ2-3
abundance: -
d_gene: -
v_gene: TRBV18
CDR3nt: TGTGCCAGCTCAAGCGAAGCGCGTACGCAGTATTTT
CDR3aa: CASSSEARTQYF

j_gene: TRBJ2-7
abundance: -
d_gene: -
v_gene: TRBV12-3/TRBV12-4
CDR3nt: TGTGCCAGCAAGAGGGGGGTCGTAACCCCGGGGGCTGGCGAGCAGTACTTC
CDR3aa: CASKRGVVTPGAGEQYF

j_gene: TRBJ2-3
abundance: many
d_gene: -
v_gene: TRBV5-6
CDR3nt: TGTGCCAGCAGCCTCGGGGTTTTGGCAGATACGCAGTATTTT
CDR3aa: CASSLGVLADTQYF

j_gene: TRBJ2-1
abundance: -
d_gene: -
v_gene: TRBV24-1
CDR3nt: TGTGCCACCCGGAGCCCGGTCAGCAATGAGCAGTTCTTC
CDR3aa: CATRSPVSNEQFF

j_gene: TRBJ2-1
abundance: few
d_gene: TRBD2
v_gene: TRBV5-1
CDR3nt: TGCGCCAGCAGATCCAGCGGGGGAGTCAATGAGCAGTTCTTC
CDR3aa: CASRSSGGVNEQFF

j_gene: TRBJ1-4
abundance: few
d_gene: -
v_gene: TRBV7-6
CDR3nt: TGTGCCAGCAGCGCTCTGTGGAAGAACAATGAAAAACTGTTTTTT
CDR3aa: CASSALWKNNEKLFF

j_gene: TRBJ2-3
abundance: few
d_gene: TRBD2
v_gene: TRBV11-2
CDR3nt: TGTGCCAGCAGCCCCGGAGCCGGGGGGGTTCCTAGCACAGATACGCAGTATTTT
CDR3aa: CASSPGAGGVPSTDTQYF

j_gene: TRBJ1-1
abundance: -
d_gene: -
v_gene: TRBV15
CDR3nt: TGTGCCACCAGCAGAGTTCGGGCGGGGATGAACACTGAAGCTTTCTTT
CDR3aa: CATSRVRAGMNTEAFF

j_gene: TRBJ1-5
abundance: few
d_gene: TRBD1
v_gene: TRBV7-8
CDR3nt: TGTGCCAGCAGCTCGGACAGGGAAGGTCAGCCCCAGCATTTT
CDR3aa: CASSSDREGQPQHF

j_gene: TRBJ2-2
abundance: few
d_gene: -
v_gene: TRBV5-4
CDR3nt: TGTGCCAGCAGCCCCGGGGGCAGGGCTAACACCGGGGAGCTGTTTTTT
CDR3aa: CASSPGGRANTGELFF

j_gene: TRBJ1-4
abundance: -
d_gene: TRBD1
v_gene: TRBV7-8
CDR3nt: TGTGCCAGCAGGGAGTACAGGGGGCGCAACGAAAAACTGTTTTTT
CDR3aa: CASREYRGRNEKLFF

j_gene: TRBJ2-1
abundance: many
d_gene: -
v_gene: TRBV4-2
CDR3nt: TGTGCCAGCAGCCATGACTGGGGCTATTCCATGGGAAATGAGCAGTTCTTC
CDR3aa: CASSHDWGYSMGNEQFF

j_gene: TRBJ2-3
abundance: few
d_gene: TRBD2
v_gene: TRBV6-5
CDR3nt: TGTGCCAGCAGTTACGCGGGGGGAGCAGATACGCAGTATTTT
CDR3aa: CASSYAGGADTQYF

j_gene: TRBJ2-7
abundance: -
d_gene: TRBD2
v_gene: TRBV9
CDR3nt: TGTGCCAGCAGCCCCCGGGATAGCGGGCCCAACGAGCAGTACTTC
CDR3aa: CASSPRDSGPNEQYF

j_gene: TRBJ2-5
abundance: -
d_gene: TRBD1
v_gene: TRBV5-1
CDR3nt: TGCGCCAGCAGCGCCGCCCAGGGGGCTCAAGAGACCCAGTACTTC
CDR3aa: CASSAAQGAQETQYF

j_gene: TRBJ1-1
abundance: -
d_gene: TRBD1
v_gene: TRBV10-2
CDR3nt: TGCGCCAGCAGAGATAGTGACAGGGGGGACACTGAAGCTTTCTTT
CDR3aa: CASRDSDRGDTEAFF

j_gene: TRBJ1-1
abundance: -
d_gene: -
v_gene: TRBV7-2
CDR3nt: TGTGCCAGCAGCGCCTTGGTCGGCGGCGACACTGAAGCTTTCTTT
CDR3aa: CASSALVGGDTEAFF

j_gene: TRBJ2-3
abundance: once
d_gene: TRBD2
v_gene: TRBV5-1
CDR3nt: TGCGCCAGCAGCTTGGACTCGCCACTAGCGGGGGGCAGAAGCACAGATACGCAGTATTTT
CDR3aa: CASSLDSPLAGGRSTDTQYF

j_gene: TRBJ2-4
abundance: -
d_gene: -
v_gene: TRBV7-6
CDR3nt: TGTGCCAGCAGCCACATTACGGACGCCAAAAACATTCAGTACTTC
CDR3aa: CASSHITDAKNIQYF

j_gene: TRBJ2-1
abundance: -
d_gene: TRBD2
v_gene: TRBV12-3/TRBV12-4
CDR3nt: TGTGCCAGCAGTTTAATTGCTAGCGGGAGGTACAATGAGCAGTTCTTC
CDR3aa: CASSLIASGRYNEQFF

j_gene: TRBJ2-5
abundance: few
d_gene: TRBD2
v_gene: TRBV6-2/TRBV6-3
CDR3nt: TGTGCCAGCAGTTATCTAGCGGGGGTACAAGAGACCCAGTACTTC
CDR3aa: CASSYLAGVQETQYF

j_gene: TRBJ2-6
abundance: -
d_gene: -
v_gene: TRBV9
CDR3nt: TGTGCCAGCAGCGACTCTGGGGCCAACGTCCTGACTTTC
CDR3aa: CASSDSGANVLTF

j_gene: TRBJ2-1
abundance: few
d_gene: -
v_gene: TRBV24-1
CDR3nt: TGTGCCACCAGTGATTCCCGGGACGCCGGAATCAATGAGCAGTTCTTC
CDR3aa: CATSDSRDAGINEQFF

j_gene: TRBJ2-5
abundance: -
d_gene: TRBD1
v_gene: TRBV13
CDR3nt: TGTGCCAGCAGTATCAAGACAGGGCACCAAGAGACCCAGTACTTC
CDR3aa: CASSIKTGHQETQYF

j_gene: TRBJ2-2
abundance: many
d_gene: -
v_gene: TRBV5-1
CDR3nt: TGCGCCAGCAGCTTGGAGGCGGCAGGCTGGACCGGGGAGCTGTTTTTT
CDR3aa: CASSLEAAGWTGELFF

j_gene: TRBJ1-1
abundance: few
d_gene: -
v_gene: TRBV20-1
CDR3nt: TGCAGTGCTAGCCGGTCAGGGAAGGGCACTGAAGCTTTCTTT
CDR3aa: CSASRSGKGTEAFF

j_gene: TRBJ1-2
abundance: few
d_gene: -
v_gene: TRBV7-9
CDR3nt: TGTGCCAGCAGCCCGTGGTCAGCCCCCCCCTATGGCTACACCTTC
CDR3aa: CASSPWSAPPYGYTF